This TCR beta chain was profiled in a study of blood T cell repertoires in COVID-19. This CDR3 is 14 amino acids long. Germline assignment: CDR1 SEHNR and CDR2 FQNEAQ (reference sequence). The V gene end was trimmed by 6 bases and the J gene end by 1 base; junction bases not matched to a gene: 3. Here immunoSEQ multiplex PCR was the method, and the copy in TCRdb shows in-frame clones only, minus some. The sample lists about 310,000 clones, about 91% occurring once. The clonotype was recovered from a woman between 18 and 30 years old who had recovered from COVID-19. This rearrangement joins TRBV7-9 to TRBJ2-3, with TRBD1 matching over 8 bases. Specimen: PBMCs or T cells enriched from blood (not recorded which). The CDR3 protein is CASRNRGGTDTQYF. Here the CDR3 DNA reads TGTGCCAGCAGGAACAGGGGGGGCACAGATACGCAGTATTTT.